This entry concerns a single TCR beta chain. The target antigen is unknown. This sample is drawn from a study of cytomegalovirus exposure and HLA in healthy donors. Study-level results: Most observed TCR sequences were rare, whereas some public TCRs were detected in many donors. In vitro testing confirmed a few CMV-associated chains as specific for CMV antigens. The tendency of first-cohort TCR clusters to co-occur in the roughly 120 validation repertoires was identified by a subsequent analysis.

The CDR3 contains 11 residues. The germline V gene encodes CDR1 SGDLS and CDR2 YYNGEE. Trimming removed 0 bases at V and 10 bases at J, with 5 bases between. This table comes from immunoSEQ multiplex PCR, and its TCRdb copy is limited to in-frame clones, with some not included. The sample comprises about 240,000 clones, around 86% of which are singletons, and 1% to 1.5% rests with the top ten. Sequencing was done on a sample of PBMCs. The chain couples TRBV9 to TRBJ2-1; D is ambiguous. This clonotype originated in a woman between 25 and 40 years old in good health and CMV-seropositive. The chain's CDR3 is CASSVGREQFF. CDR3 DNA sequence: TGTGCCAGCAGCGTAGGGCGGGAGCAGTTCTTC.